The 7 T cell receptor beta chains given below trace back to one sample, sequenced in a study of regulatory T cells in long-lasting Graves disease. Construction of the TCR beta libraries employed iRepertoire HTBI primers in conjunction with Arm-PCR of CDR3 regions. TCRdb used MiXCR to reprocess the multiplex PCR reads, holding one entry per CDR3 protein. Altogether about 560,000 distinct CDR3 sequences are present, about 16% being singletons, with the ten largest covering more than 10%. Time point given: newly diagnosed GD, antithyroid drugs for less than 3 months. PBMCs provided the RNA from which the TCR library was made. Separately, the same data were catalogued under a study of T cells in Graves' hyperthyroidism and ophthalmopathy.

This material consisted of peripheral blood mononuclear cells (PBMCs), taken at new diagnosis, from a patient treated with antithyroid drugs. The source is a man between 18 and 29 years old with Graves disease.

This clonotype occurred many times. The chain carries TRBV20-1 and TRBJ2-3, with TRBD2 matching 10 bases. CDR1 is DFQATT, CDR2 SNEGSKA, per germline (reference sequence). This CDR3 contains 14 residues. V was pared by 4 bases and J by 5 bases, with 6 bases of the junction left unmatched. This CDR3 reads CSAILAGIGDTQYF. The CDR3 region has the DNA TGCAGTGCTATACTAGCGGGGATCGGAGATACGCAGTATTTT.

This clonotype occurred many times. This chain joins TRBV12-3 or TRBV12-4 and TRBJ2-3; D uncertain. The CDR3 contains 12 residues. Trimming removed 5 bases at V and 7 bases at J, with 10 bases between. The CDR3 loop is CASSTHGYTQYF. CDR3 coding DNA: TGTGCCAGCAGTACCCACGGATATACGCAGTATTTT.

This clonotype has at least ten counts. In DNA form, the CDR3 reads TGTGCCAGCAGTGAACTAGTCGGGTCCTACAATGAGCAGTTCTTC. Encoded protein: CASSELVGSYNEQFF. The V gene is TRBV2, the J gene TRBJ2-1; D unclear. This CDR3 has 15 residues. Trimming pared 2 bases from V and 1 base from J, leaving 9 bases between. Germline V gives CDR1 SNHLY, CDR2 FYNNEI.

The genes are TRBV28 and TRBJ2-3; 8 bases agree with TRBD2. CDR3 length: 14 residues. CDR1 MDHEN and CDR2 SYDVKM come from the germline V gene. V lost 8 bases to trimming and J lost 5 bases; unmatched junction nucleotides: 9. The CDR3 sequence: CASRSGSDRDTQYF. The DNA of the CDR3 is TGTGCCAGCCGGAGCGGGAGTGATCGAGATACGCAGTATTTT.

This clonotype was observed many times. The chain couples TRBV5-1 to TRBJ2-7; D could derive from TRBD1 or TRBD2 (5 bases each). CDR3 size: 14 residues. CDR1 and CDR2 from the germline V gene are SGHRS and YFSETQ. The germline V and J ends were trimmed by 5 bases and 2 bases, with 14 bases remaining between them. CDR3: CASRPGAWTYEQYF. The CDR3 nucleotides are TGCGCCAGCAGACCCGGGGCTTGGACCTACGAGCAGTACTTC.

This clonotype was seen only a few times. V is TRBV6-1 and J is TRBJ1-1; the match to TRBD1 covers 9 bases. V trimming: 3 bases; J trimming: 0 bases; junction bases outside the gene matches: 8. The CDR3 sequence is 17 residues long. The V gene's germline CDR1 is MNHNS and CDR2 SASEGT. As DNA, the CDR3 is TGTGCCAGCAGTGACCCAACGGGACAGGGCGTGAACACTGAAGCTTTCTTT. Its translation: CASSDPTGQGVNTEAFF.

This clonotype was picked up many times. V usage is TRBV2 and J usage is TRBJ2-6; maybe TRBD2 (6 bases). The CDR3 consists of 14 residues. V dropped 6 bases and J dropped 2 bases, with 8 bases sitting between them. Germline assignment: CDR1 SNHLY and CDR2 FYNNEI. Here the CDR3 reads CASRREAGANVLTF. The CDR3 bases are TGTGCCAGCAGGAGGGAGGCTGGGGCCAACGTCCTGACTTTC.